This is a list of T cell receptor beta chains from one sample in a study of blood T cell repertoires in COVID-19. Sequencing was performed with immunoSEQ multiplex PCR; in TCRdb, only in-frame clones are kept and a portion is missing. The sample lists around 190,000 clones, roughly 85% occurring once. Specimen: PBMCs or T cells enriched from blood (not recorded which). These TCRs come from a woman aged 18-29 years who had recovered from COVID-19. Each CDR3 is given with its conserved first and last residue. A D gene is named only where the DNA matches it firmly. Expanded clones are given a class, and other clones once, few, many or no size at all.

V: TRBV29-1
D: TRBD1
J: TRBJ1-5
size: .
DNA: TGCAGCGTCCGACAGGGGGGCAATCAGCCCCAGCATTTT
CDR3: CSVRQGGNQPQHF

V: TRBV10-2
D: .
J: TRBJ2-7
size: .
DNA: TGCGCCAGCAGTGAGACGACTACCTCTGCCTACGAGCAGTACTTC
CDR3: CASSETTTSAYEQYF

V: TRBV4-3
D: .
J: TRBJ2-2
size: .
DNA: TGCGCCAGCAGCCACATAGTTACTAACACCGGGGAGCTGTTTTTT
CDR3: CASSHIVTNTGELFF

V: TRBV10-2
D: .
J: TRBJ2-7
size: .
DNA: TGCGCCAGCATTATGGGAGCAGCCTCCTACGAGCAGTACTTC
CDR3: CASIMGAASYEQYF

V: TRBV5-4
D: .
J: TRBJ2-1
size: .
DNA: TGTGCCAGCAGCACCCCTCAACACGCCGCCCATGAGCAGTTCTTC
CDR3: CASSTPQHAAHEQFF

V: TRBV14
D: .
J: TRBJ2-3
size: .
DNA: TGTGCCAGCAGCCAAGGGTCGATCGGTACGCAGTATTTT
CDR3: CASSQGSIGTQYF

V: TRBV5-1
D: .
J: TRBJ1-4
size: .
DNA: TGCGCCAGCAGCTTTCTAGCCCCGATTGGGGAAAAACTGTTTTTT
CDR3: CASSFLAPIGEKLFF

V: TRBV28
D: TRBD2
J: TRBJ2-7
size: .
DNA: TGTGCCAGCAGCTTAGCGGGAGGGGTCCGAGAGGGCGAGCAGTACTTC
CDR3: CASSLAGGVREGEQYF

V: TRBV25-1
D: TRBD1
J: TRBJ1-2
size: few
DNA: TGTGCCAGCAGTGAAGGGACAGGGGTGCAAGGCTACACCTTC
CDR3: CASSEGTGVQGYTF

V: TRBV2
D: .
J: TRBJ2-3
size: .
DNA: TGTGCCAGCAGTATAGAGGGGGACACAGATACGCAGTATTTT
CDR3: CASSIEGDTDTQYF

V: TRBV28
D: .
J: TRBJ1-5
size: .
DNA: TGTGCCAGCAGCAGGTGGGGGGTTAGCAATCAGCCCCAGCATTTT
CDR3: CASSRWGVSNQPQHF

V: TRBV7-9
D: .
J: TRBJ2-3
size: .
DNA: TGTGCCAGCAGATTGCGGACTGATCTGAGAGATACGCAGTATTTT
CDR3: CASRLRTDLRDTQYF

V: TRBV5-3
D: .
J: TRBJ2-5
size: .
DNA: TGTGCCAGAAGCTTGCGGCCTAGCGCGGGCGAGACCCAGTACTTC
CDR3: CARSLRPSAGETQYF

V: TRBV7-2
D: TRBD2
J: TRBJ2-2
size: .
DNA: TGTGCCAGCAGCCAATCAGAACTAGCGGGGGAGCTGTTTTTT
CDR3: CASSQSELAGELFF

V: TRBV3-1/TRBV3-2
D: TRBD1
J: TRBJ2-7
size: .
DNA: TGTGCCAGCAGCCCATCGGGACAGGGGGCCTACGAGCAGTACTTC
CDR3: CASSPSGQGAYEQYF

V: TRBV5-1
D: .
J: TRBJ1-2
size: few
DNA: TGCGCCAGCAGCGGAACAGGATTATATGGCTACACCTTC
CDR3: CASSGTGLYGYTF

V: TRBV4-2
D: .
J: TRBJ2-1
size: .
DNA: TGTGCCAGCAGCCAAGATGCGGCCACCTACAATGAGCAGTTCTTC
CDR3: CASSQDAATYNEQFF

V: TRBV29-1
D: .
J: TRBJ1-5
size: .
DNA: TGCAGCGTTGAAGAGGGCTATGGCAATCAGCCCCAGCATTTT
CDR3: CSVEEGYGNQPQHF

V: TRBV7-9
D: TRBD1
J: TRBJ1-2
size: .
DNA: TGTGCCAGCAGCTCAGGGACAGAGGGTGGCTACACCTTC
CDR3: CASSSGTEGGYTF

V: TRBV6-4
D: TRBD2
J: TRBJ2-3
size: .
DNA: TGTGCCAGCAGTCCACTAGCGGGGGGCACAGATACGCAGTATTTT
CDR3: CASSPLAGGTDTQYF

V: TRBV3-1/TRBV3-2
D: .
J: TRBJ2-1
size: .
DNA: TGTGCCAGCAGCCAAGGCAGGGCCCCCAATGAGCAGTTCTTC
CDR3: CASSQGRAPNEQFF

V: TRBV9
D: .
J: TRBJ1-2
size: .
DNA: TGTGCCAGCAGCGTAGAGGAGGGGATCTCCCCAAATTATGGCTACACCTTC
CDR3: CASSVEEGISPNYGYTF

V: TRBV25-1
D: TRBD1
J: TRBJ1-1
size: .
DNA: TGTGCCAGCAGTGGGCGACAGGGGTCAGAACGTCGTTCTGAAGCTTTCTTT
CDR3: CASSGRQGSERRSEAFF

V: TRBV4-2
D: .
J: TRBJ1-2
size: once
DNA: TGTGCCAGCAGCCCCTCGCCAGGGCAGGTCTATGGCTACACCTTC
CDR3: CASSPSPGQVYGYTF

V: TRBV19
D: .
J: TRBJ1-1
size: .
DNA: TGTGCCAGTACCGATGCAGGGAAGTTTGCTTTCTTT
CDR3: CASTDAGKFAFF

V: TRBV30
D: TRBD2
J: TRBJ2-7
size: .
DNA: TGTGCCTACACCGGGGGGGGACTACTGCACGAGCAGTACTTC
CDR3: CAYTGGGLLHEQYF

V: TRBV19
D: .
J: TRBJ2-7
size: .
DNA: TGTGCCAGTAGTATAGAAGGCGGCGAGCAGTACTTC
CDR3: CASSIEGGEQYF

V: TRBV7-2
D: .
J: TRBJ2-1
size: .
DNA: TGTGCCAGCACCCTCAGGGGAACTAATGAGCAGTTCTTC
CDR3: CASTLRGTNEQFF

V: TRBV18
D: TRBD1
J: TRBJ2-3
size: .
DNA: TGTGCCAGCTCACCACCGAGGAGACAGGGGGTAACAGATACGCAGTATTTT
CDR3: CASSPPRRQGVTDTQYF

V: TRBV6-4
D: TRBD1
J: TRBJ1-1
size: .
DNA: TGTGCCAGCAGTGACTCGGGACAGGGGGCCGCTGAAGCTTTCTTT
CDR3: CASSDSGQGAAEAFF

V: TRBV28
D: .
J: TRBJ1-1
size: .
DNA: TGTGCCAGCTCTTCGTTGGGTCTAGACACTGAAGCTTTCTTT
CDR3: CASSSLGLDTEAFF

V: TRBV28
D: TRBD1
J: TRBJ1-3
size: .
DNA: TGTGCCAGTGGGGGACAGGGGTCCTCTGGAAACACCATATATTTT
CDR3: CASGGQGSSGNTIYF

V: TRBV7-9
D: .
J: TRBJ2-1
size: once
DNA: TGTGCCAGCAGCTCATATTTGGCCACAGCCTACAATGAGCAGTTCTTC
CDR3: CASSSYLATAYNEQFF

V: TRBV5-1
D: TRBD2
J: TRBJ2-2
size: once
DNA: TGCGCCAGCAGCTCAAGGGGACTAGCGGGACCCGGGGAGCTGTTTTTT
CDR3: CASSSRGLAGPGELFF

V: TRBV18
D: .
J: TRBJ2-3
size: .
DNA: TGTGCCAGCTCACCATGGAACGGGGGCACAGATACGCAGTATTTT
CDR3: CASSPWNGGTDTQYF

V: TRBV3-1/TRBV3-2
D: TRBD2
J: TRBJ2-5
size: .
DNA: TGTGCCAGCTCCGCGGGGGGGGAGACCCAGTACTTC
CDR3: CASSAGGETQYF

V: TRBV15
D: TRBD1
J: TRBJ2-1
size: once
DNA: TGTGCCACCAGTGGGTCCTCGGGACAGGGGGCGCTTACCTCCTACAATGAGCAGTTCTTC
CDR3: CATSGSSGQGALTSYNEQFF

V: TRBV7-8
D: .
J: TRBJ2-1
size: once
DNA: TGTGCCAGCGCCCCCTTGCGATCCTACAATGAGCAGTTCTTC
CDR3: CASAPLRSYNEQFF

V: TRBV4-1
D: .
J: TRBJ2-7
size: .
DNA: TGCGCCAGCAGCCAAGAGCCGGGGGTTCGTTCCTACGAGCAGTACTTC
CDR3: CASSQEPGVRSYEQYF

V: TRBV20-1
D: .
J: TRBJ2-3
size: .
DNA: TGCAGTGCTCACTTGTCAGATACGCAGTATTTT
CDR3: CSAHLSDTQYF

V: TRBV28
D: .
J: TRBJ2-5
size: .
DNA: TGTGCCAGCAGTTTAAGTCAAGGGACATGGGAGACCCAGTACTTC
CDR3: CASSLSQGTWETQYF

V: TRBV28
D: .
J: TRBJ2-2
size: .
DNA: TGTGCCAGCAGTTTCGGAGGTACCGGGGAGCTGTTTTTT
CDR3: CASSFGGTGELFF